One and the same sample provided the 31 T cell receptor beta chains below, sequenced in a study of T-cell reconstitution after alpha-beta-depleted transplantation in children. Construction of the TCRbeta library involved unique molecular identifiers. MiXCR, applied by TCRdb to the PCR reads, yields one record per CDR3 protein. The sample includes 200,000 to 250,000 distinct CDR3 sequences, 6.5% to 10% seen only once; the top ten take roughly 6%. Sequencing was performed on PBMCs, mostly from graft donor cells, taken 180 days after TCRalphabeta/CD19-depleted stem cell transplant. Every receptor here comes from a male patient aged 10 to 17 who had a stem cell transplant for acute lymphoblastic leukemia, so the T cells may come from the graft donor.

The sample holds many counts of this clonotype. The chain combines TRBV27 with TRBJ1-1; 7 bases map to TRBD1. Germline lookup yields CDR1 MNHEY and CDR2 SMNVEV (reference sequence). The V segment lost 5 bases and the J segment 3 bases; nucleotides outside the gene matches: 18. This CDR3 region has 18 residues. As DNA, the CDR3 is TGTGCCAGCAGTGTGACAGGGCCAAACCCACGGGGTTACACTGAAGCTTTCTTT. Protein sequence: CASSVTGPNPRGYTEAFF.

This clonotype was counted many times. This sequence joins TRBV7-8 and TRBJ1-5; D gene uncertain. The V gene's germline CDR1 is SGHVS and CDR2 FQNEAQ. V was clipped by 1 base and J by 4 bases, with 8 bases between them. The CDR3 length is 14 residues. Here the CDR3 reads CASSLGRGNQPQHF. The CDR3 bases are TGTGCCAGCAGCTTAGGTCGTGGGAATCAGCCCCAGCATTTT.

This clonotype was found many times. This chain uses TRBV12-3 or TRBV12-4 with TRBJ1-1; the match to TRBD1 covers 10 bases. The CDR3 length is 13 residues. J lost 4 bases, V lost 6 bases, and 2 bases had no gene match. CDR3: CASRGQGTTEAFF. DNA for the CDR3: TGTGCCAGCAGGGGACAGGGGACCACTGAAGCTTTCTTT.

The table lists this clonotype with many counts. The chain joins TRBV7-9 to TRBJ1-5; a possible D gene is TRBD1 (6 bases). V dropped 5 bases and J dropped 4 bases, with 12 bases sitting between them. The CDR3 sequence is 14 residues long. Germline V gene sequence: CDR1 SEHNR, CDR2 FQNEAQ (reference sequence). The CDR3 loop is CASSPTDRNQPQHF. The CDR3 DNA is TGTGCCAGCAGCCCGACGGACAGAAATCAGCCCCAGCATTTT.

About this clonotype: This may come from a read error, since a much larger clone is one base off. The J gene is TRBJ2-7, the V gene TRBV3-1; D unclear. The germline CDR1 and CDR2 sequences are LGHDT and YNNKEL (reference sequence). The CDR3 runs 12 residues. Trimming removed 3 bases from V and 5 bases from J, with 8 bases in between. In nucleotides, the CDR3 is TGTGCCAGCAGCCAGACTGGCGACGAGCAGTACTTC. Amino acid sequence: CASSQTGDEQYF.

The V gene is TRBV20-1, the J gene TRBJ2-4; D unclear. This CDR3 is 13 amino acids long. Per germline, CDR1 DFQATT and CDR2 SNEGSKA (reference sequence). V lost 3 bases to trimming and J lost 4 bases, with 10 bases between them. This chain's CDR3 is CSASVGVKNIQYF. Here the CDR3 DNA reads TGCAGTGCTAGTGTAGGCGTAAAAAACATTCAGTACTTC.

This clonotype was counted at least ten times. The chain uses TRBV29-1 and TRBJ2-1, with D perhaps TRBD1 (5 bases). Germline lookup yields CDR1 SQVTM and CDR2 ANQGSEA. V lost 4 bases, J lost 0 bases, and 16 bases lay in between. The CDR3 contains 16 residues. The CDR3 region is CSVVGNRLSSYNEQFF. DNA for the CDR3: TGCAGCGTTGTAGGAAACAGGCTTAGCTCCTACAATGAGCAGTTCTTC.

The V and J genes are TRBV3-1 and TRBJ1-4, with TRBD1 matching over 8 bases. The germline gives CDR1 LGHDT, CDR2 YNNKEL (reference sequence). V lost 1 base and J lost 6; bases outside the gene matches: 7. This CDR3 is 16 amino acids long. The CDR3 bases are TGTGCCAGCAGCCAAGCCCGGACAGGGCGTTATGAAAAACTGTTTTTT. It codes for CASSQARTGRYEKLFF.

In this sample, this clonotype turned up many times. This sequence joins TRBV7-9 and TRBJ2-2, with 8 bases lining up with TRBD1. The germline V gene has CDR1 SEHNR and CDR2 FQNEAQ (reference sequence). Trimming cost V 5 bases and J 6 bases; bases outside gene matches: 8. The length of the CDR3 is 15 residues. The CDR3 DNA reads as TGTGCCAGCAGCCCCGGACAGGGTAGATCCGGGGAGCTGTTTTTT. Its protein is CASSPGQGRSGELFF.

This clonotype was observed many times. The V call is TRBV9, the J call TRBJ1-2, with D hard to call. The CDR3 is 14 amino acids. The ends were cut back, 0 bases at V and 6 bases at J, with 12 bases in the middle. Germline assignment: CDR1 SGDLS and CDR2 YYNGEE. The CDR3 bases are TGTGCCAGCAGCGTAGGGGCAGTTCGGGATGGCTACACCTTC. It is translated as CASSVGAVRDGYTF. Complete variable domain (other parts from reference TRBV9 and TRBJ1-2): DSGVTQTPKHLITATGQRVTLRCSPRSGDLSVYWYQQSLDQGLQFLIQYYNGEERAKGNILERFSAQQFPDLHSELNLSSLELGDSALYFCASSVGAVRDGYTFGSGTRLTVV.

Many counts were recorded for this clonotype. This chain connects TRBV6-5 to TRBJ2-3, with D perhaps given as TRBD1 or TRBD2 (5 bases each). The CDR3 sequence is 14 residues long. The germline V gene has CDR1 MNHEY and CDR2 SVGAGI. V dropped 0 bases and J dropped 2 bases, with 6 bases sitting between them. The CDR3 protein is CASSYSGTTDTQYF. The CDR3 DNA is TGTGCCAGCAGTTACTCCGGGACCACAGATACGCAGTATTTT.

This clonotype was observed many times. The CDR3 nucleotides are TGTGCCAGCAGGTTTTCGGGCCAAGAGACCCAGTACTTC. Protein product: CASRFSGQETQYF. V is TRBV7-9 and J is TRBJ2-5; D call uncertain. This CDR3 is built from 13 residues. Trimming pared 6 bases from V and 1 base from J, leaving 9 bases between. Germline CDR1 is SEHNR and CDR2 is FQNEAQ (reference sequence).

This clonotype has a count of ten or more. The chain combines TRBV18 with TRBJ1-6; no clear D gene. V was shortened by 4 bases and J by 0 bases, with 10 bases between the two germline ends. The CDR3 is 16 amino acids. The germline gives CDR1 KGHSH, CDR2 LQKENI. The CDR3 DNA follows: TGTGCCAGCTCACGGTCCGGGGACTCCTATAATTCACCCCTCCACTTT. Translating it yields CASSRSGDSYNSPLHF.

There are many counts of this clonotype. The rearrangement uses TRBV7-9 and TRBJ2-3, with D maybe TRBD2 (6 bases). CDR3 size: 15 residues. The V end lost 5 bases, the J end lost 3 bases, and 15 bases lay between the germline ends. The germline V gene has CDR1 SEHNR and CDR2 FQNEAQ (reference sequence). CDR3 loop: CASSTRAGMTDTQYF. Here the CDR3 DNA reads TGTGCCAGCAGCACCCGGGCGGGGATGACAGATACGCAGTATTTT.

This clonotype was counted a few times. V is TRBV20-1 and J is TRBJ2-1, with 14 bases matching TRBD2. Germline V gene sequence: CDR1 DFQATT, CDR2 SNEGSKA (reference sequence). Germline trimming cut 7 bases from V and 3 bases from J; bases unmatched to any gene: 14. This CDR3 is built from 18 residues. As DNA, the CDR3 is TGCAGTGTACCCGGGACTAGCGGGAGTCTTAGCTACTACAATGAGCAGTTCTTC. Translation: CSVPGTSGSLSYYNEQFF.

This clonotype was seen repeatedly, ten times or more. The rearrangement links TRBV7-2 to TRBJ2-7, with D perhaps TRBD1 (6 bases). V was pared by 4 bases and J by 1 base, with 14 bases between. The V gene's germline CDR1 is SGHTA and CDR2 FQGNSA. This CDR3 contains 15 residues. This CDR3 is CASSSRGLSSYEQYF. In nucleotides, the CDR3 is TGTGCCAGCAGCTCCAGGGGCCTTTCTTCCTACGAGCAGTACTTC.

This clonotype was counted at least ten times. The chain recombines TRBV5-1 with TRBJ2-2; 8 bases match TRBD2. Per germline, CDR1 SGHRS and CDR2 YFSETQ. V gave up 4 bases and J gave up 6 bases; unmatched junction bases: 5. The CDR3 loop spans 14 amino acids. CDR3 nucleotides: TGCGCCAGCAGCCGGGGGGGGTCCGCCGGGGAGCTGTTTTTT. Translating gives CASSRGGSAGELFF.

The sample holds many counts of this clonotype. The chain employs TRBV11-2 and TRBJ1-6; possibly TRBD1 for D (6 bases). There are 15 residues in the CDR3. Germline CDR1 reads SGHAT; CDR2 reads FQNNGV. V was trimmed by 5 bases and J by 2 bases, leaving 10 bases between them. The CDR3, as DNA: TGTGCCAGCAGCCTGGGGGGGCCCTATAATTCACCCCTCCACTTT. It translates to CASSLGGPYNSPLHF.

This clonotype has at least ten counts. The chain combines TRBV11-2 with TRBJ2-2, with D maybe TRBD2 (6 bases). Germline lookup yields CDR1 SGHAT and CDR2 FQNNGV. This CDR3 spans 15 amino acids. The ends were cut back, 1 base at V and 4 bases at J, with 10 bases in the middle. Written as DNA, the CDR3 is TGTGCCAGCAGCTTAGTGGGGGGAGGCACCGGGGAGCTGTTTTTT. Its protein product is CASSLVGGGTGELFF.

This clonotype was detected ten times or more. The genes are TRBV4-1 and TRBJ2-1, with no clear D. The length of the CDR3 is 14 residues. From germline, CDR1 is MGHRA and CDR2 YSYEKL. Trimming removed 0 bases from V and 3 bases from J, with 6 bases in between. CDR3 amino acids: CASSQDGNYNEQFF. In DNA, the CDR3 is TGCGCCAGCAGCCAAGACGGTAACTACAATGAGCAGTTCTTC.

This clonotype came up many times. The CDR3 here is CASTNGPYEQYF. CDR3 sequence (DNA): TGTGCCAGCACCAATGGACCCTACGAGCAGTACTTC. V usage is TRBV28 and J usage is TRBJ2-7; D remains unclear. Germline values: CDR1 MDHEN, CDR2 SYDVKM. The V end was cut by 7 bases, the J end by 2 bases, with 9 bases between. The CDR3 spans 12 residues.

In its sample, this clonotype was seen a few times. The V and J genes are TRBV28 and TRBJ1-2, with D tentatively TRBD1 (6 bases). The CDR3 is made up of 13 amino acids. Germline assignment: CDR1 MDHEN and CDR2 SYDVKM. Trimming took off 3 bases at V and 4 bases at J, with 9 bases between the two ends. The CDR3, as DNA: TGTGCCAGCAGTTTGGCGGGGGCCTATGGCTACACCTTC. Encoded protein: CASSLAGAYGYTF.

With respect to this clonotype: This sequence may be a read error, since a much larger clone differs from it by one base. The chain employs TRBV20-1 and TRBJ2-7; 7 bases align to TRBD2. The CDR3 is 10 residues long. The trim removed 4 bases at V and 10 bases at J, leaving 4 bases unmatched. Germline V gives CDR1 DFQATT, CDR2 SNEGSKA (reference sequence). The CDR3 coding sequence is TGCAGTGCTAAAGGGAGGGACCAGTACTTC. Its protein is CSAKGRDQYF.

The sample holds many counts of this clonotype. The V and J genes are TRBV4-2 and TRBJ1-1; perhaps TRBD1 as D (6 bases). V lost 0 bases and J lost 1, with 9 bases in between. The CDR3 sequence is 15 residues long. Germline V gene data show CDR1 as LGHNA and CDR2 as YNFKEQ. CDR3 protein: CASSQDGQWNTEAFF. DNA of the CDR3: TGTGCCAGCAGCCAAGATGGACAGTGGAACACTGAAGCTTTCTTT.

For this clonotype: This may arise from a read error, as a much more abundant clone is one base away. This sequence joins TRBV9 and TRBJ1-6; possible D gene TRBD1, 6 bases. CDR1 is SGDLS and CDR2 is YYNGEE in the germline V gene. This CDR3 is built from 13 residues. The CDR3, as DNA: TGTTCCAGCAGCGCAACAGGGCCTCCACCCCTCCACTTT. It encodes CSSSATGPPPLHF.

This clonotype occurred many times. The chain links TRBV5-1 to TRBJ2-5; 9 bases match TRBD2. This CDR3 is built from 21 residues. From germline, CDR1 is SGHRS and CDR2 YFSETQ. After removal of 3 bases from V and 2 bases from J, the junction contained 23 bases not matched to a gene. CDR3 loop: CASSSTTLWREGRNPQETQYF. In DNA, the CDR3 is TGCGCCAGCAGCTCTACCACCCTCTGGCGGGAGGGCCGAAACCCTCAAGAGACCCAGTACTTC.

V is TRBV14 and J is TRBJ2-1; D uncertain. This CDR3 region has 11 residues. The V end lost 5 bases, the J end lost 10 bases, and 9 bases lay between the germline ends. Germline assignment: CDR1 SGHDN and CDR2 FVKESK. DNA for the CDR3: TGTGCCAGCAGCAACCGTGAGGAGCAGTTCTTC. Amino acids: CASSNREEQFF. Using reference TRBV14 and TRBJ2-1 for the parts outside the CDR3, the full variable domain is EAGVTQFPSHSVIEKGQTVTLRCDPISGHDNLYWYRRVMGKEIKFLLHFVKESKQDESGMPNNRFLAERTGGTYSTLKVQPAELEDSGVYFCASSNREEQFFGPGTRLTVL.

V is TRBV7-9 and J is TRBJ2-7; D is uncertain. Germline V gene sequence: CDR1 SEHNR, CDR2 FQNEAQ (reference sequence). This CDR3 spans 14 amino acids. V was trimmed by 2 bases and J by 2 bases, leaving 10 bases between them. CDR3 residues: CASSLFPTTYEQYF. The CDR3 nucleotides read TGTGCCAGCAGCTTATTTCCGACCACCTACGAGCAGTACTTC.

This clonotype occurred many times. This chain connects TRBV24-1 to TRBJ2-1; 7 nucleotides agree with TRBD1. CDR1 and CDR2 (germline): KGHDR, SFDVKD. Germline trimming cut 3 bases from V and 10 bases from J; bases unmatched to any gene: 5. CDR3 length: 13 residues. The CDR3 protein is CATSDADRDEQFF. In DNA form, the CDR3 reads TGTGCCACCAGTGATGCCGACAGGGACGAGCAGTTCTTC.

Of note for this clonotype: This clone may be a read error of a much larger clone one base away. The chain uses TRBV11-2 and TRBJ2-7; a weak D match, TRBD2 (5 bases). Per germline, CDR1 SGHAT and CDR2 FQNNGV. The V gene lost 5 bases and the J gene lost 2 bases, with 10 bases spanning the gap. This CDR3 spans 13 amino acids. The CDR3 nucleotides read TGTGCCAGCAGCCCGGGATGTGCCTACGAGCAGTACTTC. Translation gives CASSPGCAYEQYF.

This clonotype was counted at least ten times. The V call is TRBV5-1, the J call TRBJ1-1, with no clear D. Germline V gene lookup returns CDR1 SGHRS and CDR2 YFSETQ. This CDR3 region has 14 residues. Between the trimmed V and J ends, which lost 0 bases and 6 bases, there was a span of 12 bases. The CDR3 DNA reads as TGCGCCAGCAGCTTGGGACCGAACCTCCCTGAAGCTTTCTTT. This gives the protein CASSLGPNLPEAFF.